The rows below give T cell receptor beta chains drawn from one sample of a study of shared clonotypes between healthy human individuals. Clones were read by immunoSEQ multiplex PCR, and TCRdb kept only the in-frame ones, dropping some. The data show 630,000 or so clones, roughly 98% seen once. What was sequenced was naive CD8+ T cells sorted from blood. All receptors derive from a man younger than 45 in good health. Both conserved end residues are part of each CDR3. The D gene is left open where the match is weak. Size tells how often a clone was seen (once, few, many) or the class of an expanded clone, and some rows leave it out.

j_call	d_call	v_call	clone_size	cdr3_nt	cdr3_aa
TRBJ2-1	TRBD2	TRBV7-2	-	TGTGCCAGCAGCTTAGCCCCTAGCGGGAGCTGGTATGAGCAGTTCTTC	CASSLAPSGSWYEQFF
TRBJ2-2	-	TRBV7-6	-	TGTGCCAGCAGCTTGAAGACAGGCCTCGCGAACACCGGGGAGCTGTTTTTT	CASSLKTGLANTGELFF
TRBJ2-1	-	TRBV6-6	-	TGTGCCAGCAGCCGCGCGTTGGATAGCTCCTACAATGAGCAGTTCTTC	CASSRALDSSYNEQFF
TRBJ2-7	-	TRBV5-5	-	TGTGCCAGCAGCTTGCTTCTCTTTAACTACGAGCAGTACTTC	CASSLLLFNYEQYF
TRBJ1-1	-	TRBV9	-	TGTGCCAGCAGCGTTTACAGGGTGAACACTGAAGCTTTCTTT	CASSVYRVNTEAFF
TRBJ2-5	-	TRBV4-1	-	TGCGCCAGCAGCCAAGATCTTGGACTCGCTCAAGAGACCCAGTACTTC	CASSQDLGLAQETQYF
TRBJ2-1	TRBD2	TRBV13	-	TGTGCCAGCAGCTTAGGCGGACTAGCGGGATCCAATGAGCAGTTCTTC	CASSLGGLAGSNEQFF
TRBJ2-3	-	TRBV11-2	-	TGTGCCAGCAGCTTAAGACCCCTAGGCACAGATACGCAGTATTTT	CASSLRPLGTDTQYF
TRBJ2-1	-	TRBV15	once	TGTGCCACCAGCAGAGATAGAAGGTCTTTTGAGCAGTTCTTC	CATSRDRRSFEQFF
TRBJ2-2	-	TRBV7-7	-	TGTGCCAGCAGCTATCGCACCGGGGAGCTGTTTTTT	CASSYRTGELFF